Shown below are 2 T cell receptor beta chains from a single sample sequenced in a study of cytomegalovirus exposure and HLA in healthy donors. Only in-frame clones appear in the TCRdb table, and some are missing; sequencing was by immunoSEQ multiplex PCR. Here the sample spans under 100,000 clones, approximately 96% being singletons. The specimen sequenced was PBMCs. These receptors were taken from a woman between 18 and 29 years old in good health and CMV-seronegative.

The chain couples TRBV5-6 to TRBJ1-2, with 11 nucleotides matching TRBD1. Germline V gene sequence: CDR1 SGHDT, CDR2 YYEEEE. V shed 4 bases, J shed 3 bases, and the junction held 8 bases outside the gene matches. The CDR3 runs to 16 residues. CDR3 DNA: TGTGCCAGCAGCCCTGGACAGGGGGCGGATTACTATGGCTACACCTTC. It encodes CASSPGQGADYYGYTF. The variable domain in full, completed from reference TRBV5-6 and TRBJ1-2, reads DAGVTQSPTHLIKTRGQQVTLRCSPKSGHDTVSWYQQALGQGPQFIFQYYEEEERQRGNFPDRFSGHQFPNYSSELNVNALLLGDSALYLCASSPGQGADYYGYTFGSGTRLTVV.

This chain links TRBV2 with TRBJ2-2, with D maybe TRBD2 (5 bases). Germline V gene lookup returns CDR1 SNHLY and CDR2 FYNNEI. Trimming stripped 2 bases from V and 6 bases from J, with 10 bases between. CDR3 length: 14 amino acids. The CDR3 here is CASSEPGMSGELFF. CDR3 nucleotides: TGTGCCAGCAGTGAACCGGGAATGTCCGGGGAGCTGTTTTTT.